This TCR beta chain was sequenced in a study of T-cell memory formation after mild COVID-19. Study-wide background: TCR clusters largely stayed donor specific. Regarding the study as a whole: Within pre-infection memory, some responding clones were found, suggesting cross-reactive memory joined. Mostly located in CM and EM were contracting CD4+ clones, with contracting CD8+ clones located in EMRA.

TCRdb re-analysed the 5' RACE reads in MiXCR, keeping a single row per CDR3 protein. The profile shows 350,000 to 450,000 distinct CDR3 sequences, 15% to 20% of them singletons. Trimming cost V 1 base and J 1 base; bases outside gene matches: 5. This CDR3 has 16 residues. The V gene's germline CDR1 is SGHTA and CDR2 FQGNSA. Points on this clonotype: Its target is unknown.

The TCR comes from an adult woman who had mild COVID-19 (a few samples of this study predate the infection). Cell type and time point are not known. The sequenced sample consisted of PBMCs or a T cell subset sorted from them (not recorded which). This rearrangement joins TRBV7-2 to TRBJ2-5; 8 bases fit TRBD2. CDR3 amino acids: CASSLGIGGGQETQYF. DNA for the CDR3: TGTGCCAGCAGCTTAGGTATCGGGGGGGGCCAAGAGACCCAGTACTTC. Using reference TRBV7-2 and TRBJ2-5 for the parts outside the CDR3, the full variable domain is GAGVSQSPSNKVTEKGKDVELRCDPISGHTALYWYRQSLGQGLEFLIYFQGNSAPDKSGLPSDRFSAERTGGSVSTLTIQRTQQEDSAVYLCASSLGIGGGQETQYFGPGTRLLVL.